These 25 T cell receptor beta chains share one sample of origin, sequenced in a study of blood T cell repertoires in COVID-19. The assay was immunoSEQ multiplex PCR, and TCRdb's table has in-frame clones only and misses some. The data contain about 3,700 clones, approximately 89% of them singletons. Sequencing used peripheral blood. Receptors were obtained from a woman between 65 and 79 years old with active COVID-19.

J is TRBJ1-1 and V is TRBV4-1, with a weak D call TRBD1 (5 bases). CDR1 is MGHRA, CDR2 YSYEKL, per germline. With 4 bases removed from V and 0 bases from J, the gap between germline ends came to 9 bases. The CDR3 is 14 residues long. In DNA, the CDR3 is TGCGCCAGCAGCCGCCAAGGGGTGAACACTGAAGCTTTCTTT. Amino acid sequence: CASSRQGVNTEAFF.

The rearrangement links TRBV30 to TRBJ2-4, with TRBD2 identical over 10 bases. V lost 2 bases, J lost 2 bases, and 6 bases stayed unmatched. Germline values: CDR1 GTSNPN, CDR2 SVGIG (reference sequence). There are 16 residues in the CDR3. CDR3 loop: CAWSTPSGGTKNIQYF. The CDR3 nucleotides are TGTGCCTGGAGTACTCCTAGCGGGGGTACCAAAAACATTCAGTACTTC.

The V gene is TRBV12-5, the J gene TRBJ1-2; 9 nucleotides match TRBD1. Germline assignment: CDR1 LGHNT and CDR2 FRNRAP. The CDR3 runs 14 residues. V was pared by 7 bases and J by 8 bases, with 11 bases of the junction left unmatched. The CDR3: CASVFTGGSVGYTF. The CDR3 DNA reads TGTGCTAGTGTTTTTACAGGGGGCTCAGTGGGCTACACCTTC.

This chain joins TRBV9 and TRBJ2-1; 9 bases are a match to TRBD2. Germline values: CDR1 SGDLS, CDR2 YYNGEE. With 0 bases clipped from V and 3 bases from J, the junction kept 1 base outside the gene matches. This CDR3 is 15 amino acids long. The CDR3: CASSVALAGYNEQFF. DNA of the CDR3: TGTGCCAGCAGCGTAGCACTAGCGGGCTACAATGAGCAGTTCTTC.

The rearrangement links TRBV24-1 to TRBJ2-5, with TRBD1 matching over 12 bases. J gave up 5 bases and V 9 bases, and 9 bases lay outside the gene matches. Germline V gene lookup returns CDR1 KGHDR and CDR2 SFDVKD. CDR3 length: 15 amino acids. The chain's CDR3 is CATASGTGGRETQYF. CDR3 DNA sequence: TGTGCCACCGCATCTGGGACAGGGGGCAGGGAGACCCAGTACTTC.

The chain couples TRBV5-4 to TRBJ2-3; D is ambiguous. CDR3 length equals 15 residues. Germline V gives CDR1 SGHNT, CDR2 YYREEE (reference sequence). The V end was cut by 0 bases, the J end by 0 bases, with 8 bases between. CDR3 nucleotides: TGTGCCAGCAGCTTGGTGGTCGGGAGCACAGATACGCAGTATTTT. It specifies CASSLVVGSTDTQYF.

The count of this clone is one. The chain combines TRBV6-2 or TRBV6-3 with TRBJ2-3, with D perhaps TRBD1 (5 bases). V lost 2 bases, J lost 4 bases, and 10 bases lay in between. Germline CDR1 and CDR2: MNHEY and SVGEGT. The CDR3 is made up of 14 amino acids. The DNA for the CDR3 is TGTGCCAGCAGTTACGGTGGGGCCCCAGATACGCAGTATTTT. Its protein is CASSYGGAPDTQYF.

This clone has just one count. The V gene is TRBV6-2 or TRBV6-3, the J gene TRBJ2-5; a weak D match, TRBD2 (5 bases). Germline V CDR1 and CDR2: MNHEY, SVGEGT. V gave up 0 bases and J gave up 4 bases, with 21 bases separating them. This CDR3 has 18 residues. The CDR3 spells CASSYSMVGGSLPETQYF. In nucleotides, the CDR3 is TGTGCCAGCAGTTACTCGATGGTCGGCGGGTCCCTCCCAGAGACCCAGTACTTC.

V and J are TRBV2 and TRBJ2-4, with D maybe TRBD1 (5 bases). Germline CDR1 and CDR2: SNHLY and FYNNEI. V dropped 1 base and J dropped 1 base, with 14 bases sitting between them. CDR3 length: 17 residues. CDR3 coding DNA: TGTGCCAGCAGTGAAGTTTTGACAGAAAGCGCCAAAAACATTCAGTACTTC. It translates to CASSEVLTESAKNIQYF.

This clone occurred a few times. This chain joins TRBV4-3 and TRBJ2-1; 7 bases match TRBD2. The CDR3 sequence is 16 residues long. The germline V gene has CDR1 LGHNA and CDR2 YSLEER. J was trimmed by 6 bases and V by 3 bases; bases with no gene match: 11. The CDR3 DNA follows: TGCGCCAGCAGCCACCCCCGGCAGGGAGGGAGCAATGAGCAGTTCTTC. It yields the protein CASSHPRQGGSNEQFF.

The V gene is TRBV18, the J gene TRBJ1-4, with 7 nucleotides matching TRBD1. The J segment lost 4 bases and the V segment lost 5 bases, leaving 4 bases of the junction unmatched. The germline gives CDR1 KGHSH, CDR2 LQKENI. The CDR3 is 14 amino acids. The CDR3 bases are TGTGCCAGCTCAGCGACAGGGAATAATGAAAAACTGTTTTTT. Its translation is CASSATGNNEKLFF.

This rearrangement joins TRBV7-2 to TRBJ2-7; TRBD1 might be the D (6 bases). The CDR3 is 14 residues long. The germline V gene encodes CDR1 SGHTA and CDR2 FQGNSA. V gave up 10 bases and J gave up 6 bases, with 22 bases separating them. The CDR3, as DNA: TGTGCCACCTTAAAACAACAGGGTCTTAGCGAGCAGTACTTC. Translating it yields CATLKQQGLSEQYF.

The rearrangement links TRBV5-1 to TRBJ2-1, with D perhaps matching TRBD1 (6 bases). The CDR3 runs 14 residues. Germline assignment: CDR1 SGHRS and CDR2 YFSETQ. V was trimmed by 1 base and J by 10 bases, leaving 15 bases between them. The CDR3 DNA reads TGCGCCAGCAGCTTGACTGCAGGGCAGGGGGAGCAGTTCTTC. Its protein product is CASSLTAGQGEQFF.

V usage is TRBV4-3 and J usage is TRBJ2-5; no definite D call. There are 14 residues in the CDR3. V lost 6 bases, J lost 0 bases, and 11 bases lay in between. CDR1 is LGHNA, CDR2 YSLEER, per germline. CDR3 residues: CASRRPRYQETQYF. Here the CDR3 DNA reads TGCGCCAGCAGAAGACCCAGGTACCAAGAGACCCAGTACTTC.

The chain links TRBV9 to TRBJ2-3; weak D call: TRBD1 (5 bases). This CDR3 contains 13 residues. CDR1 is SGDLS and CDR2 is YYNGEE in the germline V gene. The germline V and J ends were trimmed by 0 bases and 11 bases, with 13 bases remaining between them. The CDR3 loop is CASSVEGQGWQYF. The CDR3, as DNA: TGTGCCAGCAGCGTAGAGGGGCAGGGCTGGCAGTATTTT.

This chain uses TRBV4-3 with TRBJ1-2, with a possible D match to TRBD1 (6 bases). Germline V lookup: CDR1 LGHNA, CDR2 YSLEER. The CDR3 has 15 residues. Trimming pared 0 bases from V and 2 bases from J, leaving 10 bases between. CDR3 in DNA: TGCGCCAGCAGCCAAGAACAGGGAATAAACTATGGCTACACCTTC. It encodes CASSQEQGINYGYTF.

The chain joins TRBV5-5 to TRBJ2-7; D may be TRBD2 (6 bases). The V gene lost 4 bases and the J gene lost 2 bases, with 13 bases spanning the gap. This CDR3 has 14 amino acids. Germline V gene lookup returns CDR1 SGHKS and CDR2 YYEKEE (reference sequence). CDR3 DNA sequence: TGTGCCAGCAGCCCTTGGGGACTCGCCTACGAGCAGTACTTC. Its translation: CASSPWGLAYEQYF.

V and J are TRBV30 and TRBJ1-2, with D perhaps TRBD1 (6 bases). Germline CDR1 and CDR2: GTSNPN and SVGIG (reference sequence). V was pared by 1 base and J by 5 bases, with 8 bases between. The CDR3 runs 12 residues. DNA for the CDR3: TGTGCCTGGAGTGACAGGGCGTATGGCTACACCTTC. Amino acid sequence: CAWSDRAYGYTF.

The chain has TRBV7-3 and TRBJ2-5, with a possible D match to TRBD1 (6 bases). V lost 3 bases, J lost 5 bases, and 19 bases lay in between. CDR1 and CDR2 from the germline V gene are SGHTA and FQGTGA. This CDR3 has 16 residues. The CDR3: CASSFLTTGLGETQYF. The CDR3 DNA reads TGTGCCAGCAGCTTCCTAACAACAGGGTTGGGGGAGACCCAGTACTTC. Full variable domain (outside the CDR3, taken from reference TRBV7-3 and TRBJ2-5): GAGVSQTPSNKVTEKGKYVELRCDPISGHTALYWYRQSLGQGPEFLIYFQGTGAADDSGLPNDRFFAVRPEGSVSTLKIQRTERGDSAVYLCASSFLTTGLGETQYFGPGTRLLVL.

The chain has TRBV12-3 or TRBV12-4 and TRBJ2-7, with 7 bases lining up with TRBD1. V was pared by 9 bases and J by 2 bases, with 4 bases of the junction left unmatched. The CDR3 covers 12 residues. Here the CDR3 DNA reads TGTGCCAGTACCACAGGGGCCTACGAGCAGTACTTC. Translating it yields CASTTGAYEQYF.

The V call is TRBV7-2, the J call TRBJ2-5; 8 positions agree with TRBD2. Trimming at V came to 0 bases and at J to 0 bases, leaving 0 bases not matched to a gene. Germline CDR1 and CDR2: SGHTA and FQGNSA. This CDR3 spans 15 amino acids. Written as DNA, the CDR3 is TGTGCCAGCAGCTTAGCGGGACTAGACCAAGAGACCCAGTACTTC. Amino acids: CASSLAGLDQETQYF.

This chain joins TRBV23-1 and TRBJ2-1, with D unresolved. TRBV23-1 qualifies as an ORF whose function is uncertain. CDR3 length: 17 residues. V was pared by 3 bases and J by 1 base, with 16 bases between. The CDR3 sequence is CASSHREKCFSYNEQFF. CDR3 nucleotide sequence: TGCGCCAGCAGTCACCGAGAGAAGTGCTTTTCCTACAATGAGCAGTTCTTC.

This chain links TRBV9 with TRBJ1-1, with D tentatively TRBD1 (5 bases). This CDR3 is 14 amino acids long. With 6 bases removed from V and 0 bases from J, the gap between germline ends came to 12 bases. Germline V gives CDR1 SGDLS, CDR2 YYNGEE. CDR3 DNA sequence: TGTGCCAGCAACGTGGGGGGGTTGAACACTGAAGCTTTCTTT. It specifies CASNVGGLNTEAFF.

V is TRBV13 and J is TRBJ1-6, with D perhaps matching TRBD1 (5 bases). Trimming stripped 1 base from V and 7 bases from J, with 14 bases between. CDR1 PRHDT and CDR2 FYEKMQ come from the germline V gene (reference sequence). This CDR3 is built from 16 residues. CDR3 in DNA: TGTGCCAGCAGCTTAGAGTCAGGGTTGTACAATTCACCCCTCCACTTT. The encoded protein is CASSLESGLYNSPLHF.

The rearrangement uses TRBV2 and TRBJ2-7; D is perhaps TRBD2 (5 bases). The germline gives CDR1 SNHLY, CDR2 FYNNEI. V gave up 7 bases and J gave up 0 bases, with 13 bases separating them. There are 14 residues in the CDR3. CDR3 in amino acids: CASKQTKSSYEQYF. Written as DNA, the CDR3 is TGTGCCAGCAAACAGACTAAAAGCTCCTACGAGCAGTACTTC.